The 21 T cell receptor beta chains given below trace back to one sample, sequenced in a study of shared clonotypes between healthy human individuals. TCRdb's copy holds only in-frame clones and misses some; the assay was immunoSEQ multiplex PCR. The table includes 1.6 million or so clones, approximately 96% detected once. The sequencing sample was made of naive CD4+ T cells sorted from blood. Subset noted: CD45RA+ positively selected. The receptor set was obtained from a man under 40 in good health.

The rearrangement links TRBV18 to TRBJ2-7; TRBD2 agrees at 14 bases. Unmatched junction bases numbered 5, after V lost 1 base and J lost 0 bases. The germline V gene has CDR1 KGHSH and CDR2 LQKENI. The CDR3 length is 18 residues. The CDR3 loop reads CASSPLGLAGGSSYEQYF. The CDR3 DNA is TGTGCCAGCTCACCACTCGGACTAGCGGGAGGCAGCTCCTACGAGCAGTACTTC.

CDR3 region: CASSPTSIGGGAETQYF. The CDR3 DNA reads as TGCGCCAGCAGCCCCACGTCTATCGGAGGAGGGGCAGAGACCCAGTACTTC. The chain has TRBV4-1 and TRBJ2-5; D is perhaps TRBD2 (6 bases). V lost 4 bases, J lost 4 bases, and 22 bases lay in between. CDR1 is MGHRA and CDR2 is YSYEKL in the germline V gene. The length of the CDR3 is 17 residues.

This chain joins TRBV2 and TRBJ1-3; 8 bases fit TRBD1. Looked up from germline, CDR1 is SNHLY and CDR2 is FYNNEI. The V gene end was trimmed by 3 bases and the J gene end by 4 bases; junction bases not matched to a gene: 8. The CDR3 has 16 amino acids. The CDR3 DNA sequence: TGTGCCAGCAGTGAGGGGCAGGGGGCTTGGGGAAACACCATATATTTT. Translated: CASSEGQGAWGNTIYF.

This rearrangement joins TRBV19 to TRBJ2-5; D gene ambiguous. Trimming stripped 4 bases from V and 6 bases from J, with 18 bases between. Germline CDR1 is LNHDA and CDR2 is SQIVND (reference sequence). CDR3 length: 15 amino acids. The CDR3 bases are TGTGCCAGTAGTACCGTCGAGGTGGGAAGACAGACCCAGTACTTC. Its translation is CASSTVEVGRQTQYF. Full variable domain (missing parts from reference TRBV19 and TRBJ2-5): DGGITQSPKYLFRKEGQNVTLSCEQNLNHDAMYWYRQDPGQGLRLIYYSQIVNDFQKGDIAEGYSVSREKKESFPLTVTSAQKNPTAFYLCASSTVEVGRQTQYFGPGTRLLVL.

CDR3 region: CASSSTGQMMSRTANEKLFF. DNA for the CDR3: TGTGCCAGCAGTTCGACGGGACAGATGATGTCTCGCACAGCTAATGAAAAACTGTTTTTT. The chain uses TRBV27 and TRBJ1-4, with 7 bases that match TRBD1. V shed 4 bases and J 3 bases; nucleotides not matched to a gene: 20. Germline assignment: CDR1 MNHEY and CDR2 SMNVEV (reference sequence). This CDR3 region has 20 residues. Together with reference TRBV27 and TRBJ1-4, the CDR3 gives the full variable domain: EAQVTQNPRYLITVTGKKLTVTCSQNMNHEYMSWYRQDPGLGLRQIYYSMNVEVTDKGDVPEGYKVSRKEKRNFPLILESPSPNQTSLYFCASSSTGQMMSRTANEKLFFGSGTQLSVL.

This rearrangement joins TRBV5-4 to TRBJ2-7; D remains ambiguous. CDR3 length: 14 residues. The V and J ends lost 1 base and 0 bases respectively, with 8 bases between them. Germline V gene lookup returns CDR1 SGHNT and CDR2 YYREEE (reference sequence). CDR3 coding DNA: TGTGCCAGCAGCTTGTTACCCAGCTCCTACGAGCAGTACTTC. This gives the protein CASSLLPSSYEQYF.

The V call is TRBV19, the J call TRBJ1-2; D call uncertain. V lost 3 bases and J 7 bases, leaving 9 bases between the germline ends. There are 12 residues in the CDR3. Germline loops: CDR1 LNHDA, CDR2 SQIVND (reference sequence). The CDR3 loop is CASSMPAGGYTF. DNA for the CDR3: TGTGCCAGTAGTATGCCAGCCGGTGGCTACACCTTC.

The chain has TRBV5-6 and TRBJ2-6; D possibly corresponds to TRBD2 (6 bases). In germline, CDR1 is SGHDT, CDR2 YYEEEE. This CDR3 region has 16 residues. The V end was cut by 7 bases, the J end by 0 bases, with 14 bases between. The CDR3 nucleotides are TGTGCCAGCTCCGGGACTCTAGACTCTGGGGCCAACGTCCTGACTTTC. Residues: CASSGTLDSGANVLTF.

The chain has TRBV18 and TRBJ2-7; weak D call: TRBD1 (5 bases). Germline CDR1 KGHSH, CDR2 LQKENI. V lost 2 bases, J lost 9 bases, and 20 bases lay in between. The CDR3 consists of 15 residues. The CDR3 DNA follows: TGTGCCAGCTCACCAGGGCGGACACCCGTGCGAGTGCAGTACTTC. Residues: CASSPGRTPVRVQYF.

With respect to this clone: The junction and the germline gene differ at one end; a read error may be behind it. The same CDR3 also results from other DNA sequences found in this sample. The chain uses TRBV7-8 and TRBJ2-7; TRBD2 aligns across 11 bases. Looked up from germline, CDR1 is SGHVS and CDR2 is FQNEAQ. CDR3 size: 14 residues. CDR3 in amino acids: CASSLAGGSYEQYF. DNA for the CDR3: TGTGCCAGCAGCCTAGCGGGAGGCTCCTACGAGCAGTACTTC.

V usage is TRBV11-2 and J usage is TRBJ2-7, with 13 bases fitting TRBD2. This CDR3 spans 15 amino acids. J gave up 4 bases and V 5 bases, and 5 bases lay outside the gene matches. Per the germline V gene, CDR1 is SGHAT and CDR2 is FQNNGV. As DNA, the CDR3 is TGTGCCAGCAGCCTGGGACTAGCGGGACAGTACGAGCAGTACTTC. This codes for CASSLGLAGQYEQYF.

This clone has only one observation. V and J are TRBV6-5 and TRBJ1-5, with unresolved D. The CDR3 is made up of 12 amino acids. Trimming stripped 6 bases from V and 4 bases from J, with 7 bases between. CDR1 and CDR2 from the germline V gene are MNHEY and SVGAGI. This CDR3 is CASRLMNQPQHF. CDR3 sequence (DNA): TGTGCCAGCAGGTTGATGAATCAGCCCCAGCATTTT.

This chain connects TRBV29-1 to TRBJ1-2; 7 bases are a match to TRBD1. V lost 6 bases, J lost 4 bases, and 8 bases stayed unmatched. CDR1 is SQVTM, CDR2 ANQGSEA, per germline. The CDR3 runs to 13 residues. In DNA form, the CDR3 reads TGCAGCGTAACCGGGACAGCCATCTATGGCTACACCTTC. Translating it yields CSVTGTAIYGYTF.

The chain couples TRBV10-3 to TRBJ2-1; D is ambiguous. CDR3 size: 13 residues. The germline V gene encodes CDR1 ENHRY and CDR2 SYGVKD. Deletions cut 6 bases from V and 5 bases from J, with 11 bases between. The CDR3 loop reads CAIRTSGDNEQFF. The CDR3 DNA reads TGTGCCATCAGGACATCAGGAGACAATGAGCAGTTCTTC.

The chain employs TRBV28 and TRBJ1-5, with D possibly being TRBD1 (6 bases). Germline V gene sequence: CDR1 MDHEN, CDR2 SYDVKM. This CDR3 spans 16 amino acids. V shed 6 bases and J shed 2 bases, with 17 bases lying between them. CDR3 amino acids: CASSPQGGGGNQPQHF. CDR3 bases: TGTGCCAGCAGCCCCCAAGGGGGAGGGGGCAATCAGCCCCAGCATTTT.

DNA of the CDR3: TGTGCCAGCAGCTCTCGGACTAGCGGGAGGGCTGGAGATACGCAGTATTTT. Protein: CASSSRTSGRAGDTQYF. V is TRBV7-8 and J is TRBJ2-3, with 15 bases fitting TRBD2. Germline V gene sequence: CDR1 SGHVS, CDR2 FQNEAQ. The CDR3 has 17 amino acids. The trim removed 4 bases at V and 5 bases at J, leaving 7 bases unmatched.

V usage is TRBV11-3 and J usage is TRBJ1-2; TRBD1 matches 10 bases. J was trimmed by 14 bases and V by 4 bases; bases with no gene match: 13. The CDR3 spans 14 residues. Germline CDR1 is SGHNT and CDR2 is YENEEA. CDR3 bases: TGTGCCAGCAGCTCCCCCGGGACAGGGGCCGTCATGACCTTC. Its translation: CASSSPGTGAVMTF.

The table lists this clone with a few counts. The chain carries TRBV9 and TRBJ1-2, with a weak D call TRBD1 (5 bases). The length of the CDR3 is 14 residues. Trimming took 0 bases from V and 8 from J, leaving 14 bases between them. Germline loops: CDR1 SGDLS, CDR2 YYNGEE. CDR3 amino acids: CASSVVPGPGGYTF. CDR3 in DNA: TGTGCCAGCAGCGTAGTGCCGGGGCCGGGCGGCTACACCTTC. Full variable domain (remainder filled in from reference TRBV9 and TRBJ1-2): DSGVTQTPKHLITATGQRVTLRCSPRSGDLSVYWYQQSLDQGLQFLIQYYNGEERAKGNILERFSAQQFPDLHSELNLSSLELGDSALYFCASSVVPGPGGYTFGSGTRLTVV.

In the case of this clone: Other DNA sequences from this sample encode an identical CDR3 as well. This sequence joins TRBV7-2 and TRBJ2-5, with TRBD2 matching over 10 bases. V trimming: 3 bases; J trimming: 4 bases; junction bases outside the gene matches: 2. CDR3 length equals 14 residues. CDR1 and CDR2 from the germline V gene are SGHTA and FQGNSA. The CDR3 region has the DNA TGTGCCAGCAGCTTGAGACTAGCGGGAGAGACCCAGTACTTC. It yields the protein CASSLRLAGETQYF.

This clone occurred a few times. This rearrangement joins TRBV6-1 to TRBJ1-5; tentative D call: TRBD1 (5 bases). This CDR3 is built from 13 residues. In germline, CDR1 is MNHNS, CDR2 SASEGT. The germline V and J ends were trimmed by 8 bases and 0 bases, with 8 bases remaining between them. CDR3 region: CASWGNSNQPQHF. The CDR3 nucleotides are TGTGCCAGCTGGGGCAATAGCAATCAGCCCCAGCATTTT.

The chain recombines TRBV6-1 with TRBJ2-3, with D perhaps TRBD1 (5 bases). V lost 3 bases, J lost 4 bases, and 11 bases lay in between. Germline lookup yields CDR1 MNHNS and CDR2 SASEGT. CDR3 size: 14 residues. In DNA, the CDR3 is TGTGCCAGCAGTGACTCTTCAGGGTCAGATACGCAGTATTTT. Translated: CASSDSSGSDTQYF.